This entry describes one TCR beta chain. The antigen is not known. Assay used: immunoSEQ multiplex PCR; TCRdb lists only in-frame clones, some missing. Of around 100,000 clones listed, approximately 94% are singletons. The data derive from a study of graft-versus-host responses after intestinal transplantation. As for the study in general: Anti-thymocyte globulin induction, then tacrolimus and steroids for approximately 3 years, went to all recipients.

Study results and caveats: HvG clone declines early post-transplant were associated with peak circulating GvH levels. Some GvH clones appeared in ileal mucosa or blood before recipient bone marrow.

In germline, CDR1 is SQVTM, CDR2 ANQGSEA. V was cut by 3 bases and J by 7 bases, with 7 bases left in between. This CDR3 is 11 amino acids long. Sequenced here: unstimulated CD4+ T cells sorted from spleen or lymph node cells, sampled before transplant. The TCR was taken from a human donor who was the organ donor for an intestinal transplant. The chain couples TRBV29-1 to TRBJ1-5; TRBD1 might be the D (5 bases). The CDR3 region is CSVEGPQPQHF. CDR3 sequence (DNA): TGCAGCGTTGAGGGGCCCCAGCCCCAGCATTTT.